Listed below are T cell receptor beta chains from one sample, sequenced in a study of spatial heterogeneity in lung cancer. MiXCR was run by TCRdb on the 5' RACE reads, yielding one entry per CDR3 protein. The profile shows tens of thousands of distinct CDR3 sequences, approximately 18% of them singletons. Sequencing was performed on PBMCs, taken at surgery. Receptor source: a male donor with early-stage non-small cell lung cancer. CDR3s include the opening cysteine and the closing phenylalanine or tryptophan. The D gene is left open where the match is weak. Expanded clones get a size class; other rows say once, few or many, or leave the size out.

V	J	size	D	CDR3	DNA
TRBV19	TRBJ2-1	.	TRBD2	CATSPGLAYNEQFF	TGTGCCACCAGTCCGGGACTAGCGTACAATGAGCAGTTCTTC
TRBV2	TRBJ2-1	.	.	CASTYNRDTKNNEQFF	TGTGCCAGCACCTATAACCGGGACACAAAGAACAATGAGCAGTTCTTC
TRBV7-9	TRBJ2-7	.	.	CASSETGFSSYEQYF	TGTGCCAGCAGCGAAACAGGTTTCAGCTCCTACGAGCAGTACTTC
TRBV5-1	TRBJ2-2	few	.	CASSFGGAKNTGELFF	TGCGCCAGCAGCTTCGGCGGCGCCAAGAACACCGGGGAGCTGTTTTTT
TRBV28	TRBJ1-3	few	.	CASSEFGNTIYF	TGTGCCAGCAGTGAGTTTGGAAACACCATATATTTT
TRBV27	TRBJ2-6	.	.	CASGLSSGANVLTF	TGTGCCAGCGGGTTATCATCTGGGGCCAACGTCCTGACTTTC
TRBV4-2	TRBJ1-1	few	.	CASSPSVGTEAFF	TGTGCCAGCAGCCCATCGGTGGGCACTGAAGCTTTCTTT
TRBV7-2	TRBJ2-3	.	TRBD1	CASSLWTGSSTDTQYF	TGTGCCAGCAGCTTGTGGACAGGGTCAAGCACAGATACGCAGTATTTT
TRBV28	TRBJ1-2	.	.	CASSFGGGPSSYTF	TGTGCCAGCAGTTTTGGTGGGGGCCCCTCTAGCTACACCTTC
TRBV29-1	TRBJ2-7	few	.	CSVELRESYEQYF	TGCAGCGTTGAATTGAGGGAGTCCTACGAGCAGTACTTC
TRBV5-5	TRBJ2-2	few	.	CASILGLAFGELFF	TGTGCCAGCATCTTGGGGCTAGCCTTCGGGGAGCTGTTTTTT
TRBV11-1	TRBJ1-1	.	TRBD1	CASSLKTGVAPEAFF	TGTGCCAGCAGCTTAAAGACAGGGGTTGCTCCTGAAGCTTTCTTT
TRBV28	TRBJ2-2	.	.	CASSLGTVAGELFF	TGTGCCAGCAGTCTTGGGACCGTCGCCGGGGAGCTGTTTTTT
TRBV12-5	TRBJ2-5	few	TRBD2	CASGLGLAGAKETQYF	TGTGCTAGTGGTTTGGGACTAGCGGGGGCCAAGGAGACCCAGTACTTC
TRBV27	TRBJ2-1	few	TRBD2	CATWASGSDEQFF	TGTGCCACCTGGGCTAGCGGGAGTGATGAGCAGTTCTTC
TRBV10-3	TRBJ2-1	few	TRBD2	CAISVISGSNEQFF	TGTGCCATCAGTGTGATTAGCGGGAGTAATGAGCAGTTCTTC
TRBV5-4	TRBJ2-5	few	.	CASSLYTGVETQYF	TGTGCCAGCAGCTTGTATACGGGAGTAGAGACCCAGTACTTC
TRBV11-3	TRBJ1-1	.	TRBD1	CASSRQGIDTEAFF	TGTGCCAGCAGCCGACAGGGGATAGACACTGAAGCTTTCTTT
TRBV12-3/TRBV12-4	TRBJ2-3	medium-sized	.	CASSPQGVGTDTQYF	TGTGCCAGCAGTCCGCAGGGTGTTGGGACAGATACGCAGTATTTT
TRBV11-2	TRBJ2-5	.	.	CASSLRTEQETQYF	TGTGCCAGCAGCTTACGGACAGAACAAGAGACCCAGTACTTC
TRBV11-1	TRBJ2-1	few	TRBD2	CASSLSGRALFF	TGTGCCAGCAGCCTTAGCGGGAGGGCCCTTTTCTTC
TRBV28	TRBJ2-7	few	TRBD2	CASSLPRTRPEQYF	TGTGCCAGCAGTTTACCCCGGACTAGGCCCGAGCAGTACTTC
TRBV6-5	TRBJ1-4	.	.	CASSYVIGEKLFF	TGTGCCAGCAGTTACGTGATAGGTGAAAAACTGTTTTTT
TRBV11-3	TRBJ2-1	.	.	CASSPKRSSYNEQFF	TGTGCCAGCAGCCCCAAGCGGAGCTCCTACAATGAGCAGTTCTTC
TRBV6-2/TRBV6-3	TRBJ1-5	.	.	CASVQGGDQPQHF	TGTGCCAGCGTACAGGGAGGGGATCAGCCCCAGCATTTT
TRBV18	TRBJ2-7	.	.	CASSRRTDSSYEQYF	TGTGCCAGCTCGCGTAGGACAGATAGCTCCTACGAGCAGTACTTC
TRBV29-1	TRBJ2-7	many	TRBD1	CSVYTGGSYEQYF	TGCAGCGTTTATACAGGGGGCTCCTACGAGCAGTACTTC
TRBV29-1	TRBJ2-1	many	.	CSVALRREAYNEQFF	TGCAGCGTTGCCCTTAGACGGGAAGCCTACAATGAGCAGTTCTTC
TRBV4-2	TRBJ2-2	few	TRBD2	CASSHGTSGRAHTGELFF	TGTGCCAGCAGCCATGGGACTAGCGGGAGGGCACACACCGGGGAGCTGTTTTTT
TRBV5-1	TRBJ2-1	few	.	CASSWGDEQFF	TGCGCCAGCAGCTGGGGGGATGAGCAGTTCTTC
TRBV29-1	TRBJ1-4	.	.	CSPPCVRANEKLFF	TGCAGCCCACCGTGTGTACGGGCTAATGAAAAACTGTTTTTT
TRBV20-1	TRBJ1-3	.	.	CSAQKGGIAGNTIYF	TGCAGTGCTCAAAAGGGGGGTATAGCTGGAAACACCATATATTTT
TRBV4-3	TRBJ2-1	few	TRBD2	CASSQGYGTSGASEQFF	TGCGCCAGCAGCCAAGGGTATGGGACTAGCGGGGCAAGTGAGCAGTTCTTC
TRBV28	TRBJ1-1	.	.	CASSPGIYTEAFF	TGTGCCAGCAGCCCAGGGATTTACACTGAAGCTTTCTTT
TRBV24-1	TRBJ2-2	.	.	CATSGRMAGELFF	TGTGCCACCAGTGGCCGGATGGCCGGGGAGCTGTTTTTT
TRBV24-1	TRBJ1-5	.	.	CATSAGQAGGNQPQHF	TGTGCCACCAGTGCCGGGCAAGCCGGGGGGAATCAGCCCCAGCATTTT
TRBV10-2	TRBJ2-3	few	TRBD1	CASSRLLTGDSTDTQYF	TGCGCCAGCAGTCGACTTCTGACAGGGGATAGCACAGATACGCAGTATTTT
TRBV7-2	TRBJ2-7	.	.	CASSFRDTGREQYF	TGTGCCAGCAGCTTCCGGGACACCGGCCGGGAGCAGTACTTC
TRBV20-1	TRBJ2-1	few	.	CSAARDTRSEQFF	TGCAGTGCTGCCCGGGACACCAGAAGTGAGCAGTTCTTC
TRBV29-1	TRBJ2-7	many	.	CSASGAESDEQYF	TGCAGCGCCTCAGGGGCGGAATCGGACGAGCAGTACTTC
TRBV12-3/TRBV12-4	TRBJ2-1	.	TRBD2	CASTGGAGGYNEQLF	TGTGCCAGCACCGGCGGAGCGGGGGGTTACAATGAGCAGTTATTC
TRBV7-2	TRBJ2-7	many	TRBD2	CASSSPHGSGGAYEQYF	TGTGCCAGCAGCTCCCCCCATGGTAGCGGGGGGGCCTACGAGCAGTACTTC
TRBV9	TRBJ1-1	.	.	CASSAAQVTEAFF	TGTGCCAGCAGCGCAGCACAAGTAACTGAAGCTTTCTTT
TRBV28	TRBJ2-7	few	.	CASSFGQDYEQYF	TGTGCCAGCAGTTTTGGGCAGGACTACGAGCAGTACTTC